The following is a TCR beta chain sequence with its context. There are a few counts of this clone. Its specific antigen is unknown. Qualities for individual bases were not recorded, and no much larger clone is one base off. These data originate in a study of T cell changes during pregnancy in multiple sclerosis (dated by TCRdb to the late 2010s). At the level of the whole study: The study looked at changes in the T cell repertoire across pregnancy in women with multiple sclerosis.

The library was built by means of the immunoSEQ multiplex PCR assay. TCRdb took over this immuneACCESS table, retaining in-frame rearrangements with V and J assigned. Such tables are incomplete; in checked studies, under half of the missing clones stem from an unresolved V gene, and the remainder is unexplained. Across this sample there are around 80,000 clones, with 92% seen only once. The ten largest clones capture around 2.6% of the sample. The CDR3 measures 12 amino acids from cysteine to phenylalanine. CDR3 DNA only is kept here, 36 bases in frame from base 1. V gives up 2 bases and J gives up 4 bases, and the segment between their germline ends measures 5 bases.

The chain is encoded by TRBV23-1 joined to TRBJ1-2; too little of a D gene remains to name it. TRBV23-1 is designated an ORF whose function remains uncertain. Sequences were derived from peripheral blood, sampled before pregnancy. This TCR derives from a female donor with multiple sclerosis, enrolled in a pregnancy study. The DNA sequence follows: TGCGCCAGCAGTCAAATTAGCTATGGCTACACCTTC. It is translated as CASSQISYGYTF.